The next 14 T cell receptor beta chains were all read from a single sample in a study of Ad26.COV2.S vaccination and SARS-CoV-2 variants. Profiled with immunoSEQ multiplex PCR; TCRdb holds only in-frame clones, not every one. The table records 350,000 to 550,000 clones, roughly 87% of them present only once. Treatment: some 19 received Ad26.COV2.S at low or high dose, single or two shots; a few received placebo; per-sample allocation not given. Specimens were obtained on day 63 following the first vaccine or placebo injection. The sequencing here drew on peripheral blood, taken in a trial of Ad26.COV2.S vaccine versus placebo. The receptors come from a person between 18 and 60 years old who received the Ad26.COV2.S COVID-19 vaccine or a placebo.

This clone was seen just once. This chain joins TRBV3-1 (or the pseudogene TRBV3-2) and TRBJ2-5; weak D call: TRBD2 (5 bases). V lost 4 bases and J lost 3, with 18 bases in between. The CDR3 sequence is 16 residues long. Germline-derived CDR1 and CDR2 are LGHDT and YNNKEL (reference sequence). The CDR3: CASSRWTGLLEETQYF. The CDR3 DNA is TGTGCCAGCAGCCGATGGACTGGGCTCCTCGAAGAGACCCAGTACTTC.

The chain uses TRBV19 and TRBJ2-5, with D possibly matching TRBD2 (5 bases). Trimming removed 6 bases at V and 4 bases at J, with 24 bases between. Germline CDR1 is LNHDA and CDR2 is SQIVND (reference sequence). The CDR3 length is 17 residues. CDR3 residues: CASRREGPGLGGETQYF. The CDR3 nucleotides read TGTGCCAGTAGACGGGAAGGGCCGGGCCTCGGTGGAGAGACCCAGTACTTC.

The chain is built from TRBV13 and TRBJ1-1; 8 nucleotides align to TRBD1. V was pared by 5 bases and J by 12 bases, with 11 bases of the junction left unmatched. CDR3 length equals 13 residues. Germline CDR1 is PRHDT and CDR2 is FYEKMQ (reference sequence). The CDR3 protein is CASSATDRERTFF. The DNA for the CDR3 is TGTGCCAGCAGCGCGACGGACAGGGAAAGGACTTTCTTT.

The chain carries TRBV10-1 and TRBJ2-7, with D unclear. The CDR3 has 16 amino acids. Germline assignment: CDR1 WNHNN and CDR2 SYGVQD (reference sequence). V lost 4 bases to trimming and J lost 2 bases, with 18 bases between them. CDR3 region: CASSGVVPTHTYEQYV. CDR3 nucleotide sequence: TGCGCCAGCAGTGGCGTCGTCCCCACCCATACCTACGAGCAGTACGTC.

The rearrangement links TRBV15 to TRBJ2-3; 14 bases agree with TRBD2. This CDR3 contains 18 residues. Losses at the gene ends were 3 bases for V and 0 bases for J; bases not matched to a gene: 5. Germline V CDR1 and CDR2: LNHNV, YYDKDF (reference sequence). The CDR3 DNA reads TGTGCCACCAGCAGGAGGACTAGCGGGGGGTCTAGCACAGATACGCAGTATTTT. Encoded protein: CATSRRTSGGSSTDTQYF.

The chain has TRBV4-3 and TRBJ2-2, with TRBD2 matching 7 bases. Losses at the gene ends were 0 bases for V and 6 bases for J; bases not matched to a gene: 4. The CDR3 is 15 amino acids. Germline assignment: CDR1 LGHNA and CDR2 YSLEER. DNA of the CDR3: TGCGCCAGCAGCCAAGAAGGGGCGGGGGCCGGGGAGCTGTTTTTT. It yields the protein CASSQEGAGAGELFF.

This clone was counted only a few times. This rearrangement joins TRBV4-3 to TRBJ2-3; D unclear. V lost 1 base and J 5 bases, leaving 7 bases between the germline ends. Germline assignment: CDR1 LGHNA and CDR2 YSLEER. CDR3 length equals 13 residues. The CDR3 DNA sequence: TGCGCCAGCAGCCAAGGGGTTGGAGATACGCAGTATTTT. Translated, it gives CASSQGVGDTQYF.

The chain uses TRBV5-6 and TRBJ1-1; D uncertain. Germline CDR1 reads SGHDT; CDR2 reads YYEEEE. Trimming pared 2 bases from V and 2 bases from J, leaving 16 bases between. This CDR3 region has 16 residues. The CDR3 spells CASSFPIGRENTEAFF. In DNA form, the CDR3 reads TGTGCCAGCAGCTTTCCCATCGGGCGTGAAAACACTGAAGCTTTCTTT.

This chain links TRBV7-7 with TRBJ2-5; D is perhaps TRBD1 (6 bases). Germline V CDR1 and CDR2: SSHAT, FNYEAQ (reference sequence). Between the trimmed V and J ends, which lost 4 bases and 4 bases, there was a span of 16 bases. The CDR3 has 15 residues. The CDR3 DNA is TGTGCCAGCAGCTCGCTGACAGGAGGTCCAGAGACCCAGTACTTC. Amino acids: CASSSLTGGPETQYF.

The rearrangement links TRBV10-3 to TRBJ1-5; the D is unclear. CDR1 is ENHRY and CDR2 is SYGVKD in the germline V gene. Trimming removed 0 bases at V and 2 bases at J, with 20 bases between. The CDR3 is made up of 19 amino acids. For the CDR3, the DNA is TGTGCCATCAGTGAGTCTCCTCCATCCCCTGCGGCGGGCAATCAGCCCCAGCATTTT. As protein: CAISESPPSPAAGNQPQHF.

The genes are TRBV7-8 and TRBJ1-2; TRBD1 matches 8 bases. The CDR3 length is 14 residues. Looked up from germline, CDR1 is SGHVS and CDR2 is FQNEAQ. Unmatched junction bases numbered 5, after V lost 1 base and J lost 7 bases. DNA for the CDR3: TGTGCCAGCAGCTTAGTGCAGGGGGCTATTGGCTACACCTTC. Residues: CASSLVQGAIGYTF.

Of note for this clone: Mismatch with germline at one junction end may stem from a read error. The CDR3 DNA follows: TGCGTCAGCAGCCAAGACTTAGTCCGGGACAGGGGCTATTACGAGCAGTACTTC. It is translated as CVSSQDLVRDRGYYEQYF. The chain is built from TRBV4-1 and TRBJ2-7; 10 bases are shared with TRBD1. The germline V gene encodes CDR1 MGHRA and CDR2 YSYEKL. There are 18 residues in the CDR3.

V usage is TRBV28 and J usage is TRBJ2-2; no reliable D call. This CDR3 spans 13 amino acids. V was pared by 2 bases and J by 4 bases, with 5 bases between. The germline CDR1 and CDR2 sequences are MDHEN and SYDVKM. CDR3 sequence reads: CASSLVFTGELFF. In DNA, the CDR3 is TGTGCCAGCAGTTTAGTATTCACCGGGGAGCTGTTTTTT.

This clone showed up just once. The chain links TRBV5-1 to TRBJ2-7, with TRBD1 matching 7 bases. This CDR3 has 15 residues. CDR1 is SGHRS and CDR2 is YFSETQ in the germline V gene. J was trimmed by 5 bases and V by 1 base; bases with no gene match: 9. CDR3 sequence (DNA): TGCGCCAGCAGCTTGTCCGGGGACAGCCTACACGAGCAGTACGTC. It codes for CASSLSGDSLHEQYV.